Listed here are 15 T cell receptor beta chains from one sample, sequenced in a study of tissue T cells after allogeneic stem cell transplantation. Clones were read by immunoSEQ multiplex PCR, and TCRdb kept only the in-frame ones, dropping some. The sample records about 6,600 clones, less than 60% being singletons. Noted time point: mouse harvest day 7 after allogeneic transplant. Tail vein injection delivered 10^7 T-cell-depleted bone marrow cells and 10^6 splenic CD5+ T cells. Sequencing input: lymph node tissue. The receptors were gathered from a female BALB/c mouse given C57BL/6 T cells with graft-versus-host disease after an allogeneic hematopoietic cell transplant.

This clone was counted a few times. Gene names follow the mouse nomenclature. CDR3 sequence reads: CASSLDVGVVDTQYF. The DNA read from the CDR3 is TGTGCAAGCAGCTTAGATGTGGGGGTGGTAGACACCCAGTAC. The chain has TRBV16 and TRBJ2-5, with D tentatively TRBD2 (6 bases). The read terminates 1 residue ahead of where the CDR3 ends, so the germline J gene completes it. The CDR3 loop spans 15 amino acids. The germline V gene has CDR1 SGHSA and CDR2 FRNQAP. V was shortened by 0 bases and J by 5 bases, with 12 bases between the two germline ends.

For this clone: Gene names are the mouse ones. The read is 1 residue too short to cover the CDR3 end, so that end is filled in from the germline J gene. This rearrangement joins TRBV3 to TRBJ1-3; D call uncertain. The CDR3 covers 14 residues. CDR1 SNHLY and CDR2 FYNGKV come from the germline V gene (reference sequence). V lost 3 bases and J lost 1, with 7 bases in between. The covered CDR3 bases are TGTGCCAGCAGCTTGAGACAATCTGGAAATACGCTCTAT. Amino acids: CASSLRQSGNTLY. In full, the CDR3 is CASSLRQSGNTLYF.

In its sample, this clone was seen a few times. Gene names refer to mouse genes. The CDR3 is cut off 1 residue early in the read; its end comes from the germline J gene. The rearrangement uses TRBV13-2 and TRBJ2-5; weak D call: TRBD1 (5 bases). Germline lookup yields CDR1 NNHNN and CDR2 SYGAGS (reference sequence). The CDR3 length is 14 residues. V lost 2 bases, J lost 1 base, and 8 bases lay in between. This CDR3 reads CASGDREDQDTQYF. The DNA read from the CDR3 is TGTGCCAGCGGTGACAGGGAAGACCAAGACACCCAGTAC.

With respect to this clone: All gene names here are mouse names. The read ends 1 residue shy of where the CDR3 ends; the end is completed using the germline J gene. The J gene is TRBJ2-7, the V gene TRBV3; D is perhaps TRBD2 (7 bases). The length of the CDR3 is 14 residues. Germline CDR1 is SNHLY and CDR2 is FYNGKV (reference sequence). The V end was cut by 2 bases, the J end by 3 bases, with 11 bases between. The CDR3 bases that were read are TGTGCCAGCAGCTTACGAGGGGGGGGCTATGAACAGTAC. Its translation: CASSLRGGGYEQY. Given in full, the CDR3 is CASSLRGGGYEQYF.

This clone was recorded a few times. The gene symbols are mouse symbols. The read comes to an end 1 residue before the CDR3 does, leaving the germline J gene to fill in the end. The rearrangement uses TRBV12-2 and TRBJ2-2; no reliable D call. With 1 base removed from V and 1 base from J, the gap between germline ends came to 9 bases. CDR3 length: 15 residues. Germline CDR1 SGHLS, CDR2 HYDKME. The CDR3 region is CASSLLAINTGQLYF. The DNA read from the CDR3 is TGTGCCAGCTCTCTTTTGGCGATAAACACCGGGCAGCTCTAC.

This clone has more than one count but fewer than ten. The gene symbols are mouse symbols. The read comes to an end 1 residue before the CDR3 does, leaving the germline J gene to fill in the end. The chain recombines TRBV3 with TRBJ2-1; 9 nucleotides agree with TRBD1. Trimming took 3 bases from V and 1 from J; bases not matched to a gene: 1. Germline loops: CDR1 SNHLY, CDR2 FYNGKV (reference sequence). This CDR3 contains 15 residues. CDR3 sequence: CASSFGTGNYAEQFF. CDR3 DNA, as far as it was read: TGTGCCAGCAGCTTCGGGACAGGGAACTATGCTGAGCAGTTC.

This clone is labeled medium-sized. Germline and genes here are mouse. The read ends 1 residue before the CDR3 terminus; that terminus is restored from the germline J gene. The chain combines TRBV2 with TRBJ2-1; 7 bases match TRBD2. This CDR3 has 15 residues. The V segment lost 1 base and the J segment 1 base; nucleotides outside the gene matches: 1. Per the germline V gene, CDR1 is LGHNA and CDR2 is YSYQKL. CDR3 amino acids: CASSQGWGNYAEQFF. The CDR3 DNA, read in part, is TGTGCCAGCAGCCAAGGCTGGGGGAACTATGCTGAGCAGTTC.

Comment on this clone: Any gene name here is a mouse gene name. With the read ending 1 residue before the CDR3 end, the germline J gene is used to fill in that end. The rearrangement uses TRBV20 and TRBJ1-3; D is uncertain. This CDR3 has 13 residues. The ends were cut back, 0 bases at V and 0 bases at J, with 3 bases in the middle. Germline loops: CDR1 GFQATS, CDR2 STVNSAI. The CDR3 bases that were read are TGTGGTGCTAGGGACAATTCTGGAAATACGCTCTAT. Translation gives CGARDNSGNTLY. The CDR3 in full is CGARDNSGNTLYF.

This clone has a single count. Mouse gene names apply. The read ends 1 residue early relative to the CDR3; the germline J gene fills the gap. V usage is TRBV3 and J usage is TRBJ1-4, with TRBD1 as a possible D gene (6 bases). V lost 3 bases and J 4 bases, leaving 9 bases between the germline ends. Germline V gives CDR1 SNHLY, CDR2 FYNGKV (reference sequence). This CDR3 is built from 14 residues. The DNA read from the CDR3 is TGTGCCAGCAGCTTCCGGGACAACAACGAAAGATTATTT. Its translation: CASSFRDNNERLF. The whole CDR3 sequence reads CASSFRDNNERLFF.

For this clone: The genes are named according to mouse. With the read ending 1 residue before the CDR3 end, the germline J gene is used to fill in that end. The chain is built from TRBV26 and TRBJ2-4; 9 nucleotides match TRBD2. This CDR3 is 14 amino acids long. Germline-derived CDR1 and CDR2 are KGHPV and FQNQEV (reference sequence). The junction had 5 bases not matched to a gene; V was cut back by 4 bases and J by 6 bases. The sequenced part of the CDR3 DNA is TGTGCCAGCAGTCCCAACTGGGGGGCCAACACCTTGTAC. This encodes CASSPNWGANTLY. The CDR3, in full, reads CASSPNWGANTLYF.

By sample fraction, this clone is medium-sized. Any gene name here is a mouse gene name. The read terminates 1 residue before the CDR3 end, so the remaining end is supplied by the germline J gene. The chain recombines TRBV13-2 with TRBJ2-3, with TRBD1 as a possible D gene (6 bases). The CDR3 sequence is 14 residues long. V was cut by 5 bases and J by 0 bases, with 10 bases left in between. In germline, CDR1 is NNHNN, CDR2 SYGAGS (reference sequence). CDR3 DNA, as far as it was read: TGTGCCAGCGGCCGGGACAATAGTGCAGAAACGCTGTAT. The encoded protein is CASGRDNSAETLY. The entire CDR3 is CASGRDNSAETLYF.

A remark on this clone: Mouse germline and gene names are used. The CDR3 end is not reached by the read, which stops 1 residue before it; the germline J gene fills it in. The rearrangement uses TRBV26 and TRBJ1-1, with D perhaps matching TRBD1 (5 bases). The germline gives CDR1 KGHPV, CDR2 FQNQEV (reference sequence). The CDR3 totals 11 residues. V was trimmed by 8 bases and J by 10 bases, leaving 14 bases between them. The CDR3 loop is CASAGGERVFF. The part of the CDR3 DNA that was read is TGTGCCAGCGCGGGGGGAGAGAGAGTCTTC. The whole variable domain, remainder taken from reference TRBV26 and TRBJ1-1, is NSKVIQTPRYLVKGQGQKAKMRCIPEKGHPVVFWYQQNKNNEFKFLINFQNQEVLQQIDMTEKRFSAECPSNSPCSLEIQSSEAGDSALYLCASAGGERVFFGKGTRLTVV.

Points on this clone: The listed genes are named as in mouse. The DNA ends 1 residue before the CDR3 does, and the rest of the CDR3 is filled in from the germline J gene. The V gene is TRBV26, the J gene TRBJ1-1, with D perhaps matching TRBD1 (6 bases). V was clipped by 2 bases and J by 0 bases, with 7 bases between them. Germline V lookup: CDR1 KGHPV, CDR2 FQNQEV (reference sequence). The CDR3 spans 14 residues. The CDR3 spells CASSLGTPNTEVFF. The CDR3 bases that were read are TGTGCCAGCAGTCTGGGGACACCAAACACAGAAGTCTTC.

A note on this clone: The germline and genes are mouse ones. The read finishes 1 residue shy of the CDR3 end, and the germline J gene is used to complete it. The rearrangement joins TRBV13-2 to TRBJ2-4, with 8 bases aligning to TRBD2. V lost 0 bases to trimming and J lost 4 bases; unmatched junction nucleotides: 1. CDR1 is NNHNN, CDR2 SYGAGS, per germline (reference sequence). The CDR3 is made up of 14 amino acids. The chain's CDR3 is CASGDGLGKNTLYF. The covered CDR3 bases are TGTGCCAGCGGTGATGGACTGGGGAAAAACACCTTGTAC.

By proportion, this clone is large. Genes and germline are mouse. The CDR3 end falls 1 residue outside the read, so it is completed with the germline J gene. The genes are TRBV12-2 and TRBJ2-7, with D perhaps TRBD1 or TRBD2 (5 bases each). Germline-derived CDR1 and CDR2 are SGHLS and HYDKME. V lost 4 bases, J lost 0 bases, and 9 bases lay in between. The CDR3 is made up of 13 amino acids. The CDR3 protein is CASSPGRSYEQYF. The sequenced part of the CDR3 DNA is TGTGCCAGCTCCCCGGGGCGCTCCTATGAACAGTAC.